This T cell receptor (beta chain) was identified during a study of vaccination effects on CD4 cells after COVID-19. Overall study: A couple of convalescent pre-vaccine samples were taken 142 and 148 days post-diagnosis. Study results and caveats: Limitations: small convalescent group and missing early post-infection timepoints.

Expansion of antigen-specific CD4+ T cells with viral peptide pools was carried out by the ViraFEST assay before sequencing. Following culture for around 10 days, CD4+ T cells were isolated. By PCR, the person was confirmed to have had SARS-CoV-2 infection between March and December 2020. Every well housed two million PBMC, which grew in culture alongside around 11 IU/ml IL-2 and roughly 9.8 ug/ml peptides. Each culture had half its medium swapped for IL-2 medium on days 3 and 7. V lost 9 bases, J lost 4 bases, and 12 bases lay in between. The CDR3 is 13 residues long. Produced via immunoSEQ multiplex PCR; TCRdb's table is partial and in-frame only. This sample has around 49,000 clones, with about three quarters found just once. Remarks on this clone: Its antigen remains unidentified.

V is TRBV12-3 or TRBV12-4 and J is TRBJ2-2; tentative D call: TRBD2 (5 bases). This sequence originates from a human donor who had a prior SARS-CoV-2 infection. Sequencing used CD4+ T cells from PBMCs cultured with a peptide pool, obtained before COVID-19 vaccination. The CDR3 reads CASSVGGTGELFF. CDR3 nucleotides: TGTGCCAGTTCTGTCGGAGGCACCGGGGAGCTGTTTTTT.